This is a list of T cell receptor beta chains from one sample in a study of blood T cell repertoires in COVID-19. Repertoires were generated with immunoSEQ multiplex PCR, while TCRdb's copy carries only in-frame clones and drops some. The sample records around 140,000 clones, roughly 81% being singletons. The sequenced sample consisted of peripheral blood. These receptors were collected from a woman between 45 and 65 years old with active or convalescent COVID-19. CDR3s include the opening cysteine and the closing phenylalanine or tryptophan. Each record gives: J gene, D gene, clone size, V gene, CDR3 DNA, CDR3 protein. D genes are given only for firm matches. Clone sizes are given selectively: once, few, many, or a class where the clone is expanded.

J: TRBJ2-7
D: .
size: few
V: TRBV3-1/TRBV3-2
DNA: TGTGCCAGCAGCCAAGGTTATGAGCGGAGATACGAGCAGTACTTC
CDR3: CASSQGYERRYEQYF

J: TRBJ2-7
D: TRBD2
size: .
V: TRBV7-2
DNA: TGTGCCAGCAGCCCGCCTAAGACTAGCGGGGGGGCCTACGAGCAGTACTTC
CDR3: CASSPPKTSGGAYEQYF

J: TRBJ2-2
D: TRBD2
size: once
V: TRBV30
DNA: TGTGCCTGGAGTTTTGGCGGGGGGAACACCGGGGAGCTGTTTTTT
CDR3: CAWSFGGGNTGELFF

J: TRBJ2-1
D: .
size: .
V: TRBV28
DNA: TGTGCCAGCAGGCTAGCGATCGATGAGCAGTTCTTC
CDR3: CASRLAIDEQFF

J: TRBJ1-1
D: TRBD1
size: .
V: TRBV29-1
DNA: TGCAGCGTAAGGACAGGAGGTATGACTGAAGCTTTCTTT
CDR3: CSVRTGGMTEAFF

J: TRBJ1-2
D: .
size: .
V: TRBV28
DNA: TGTGCCAGCAGTCCCACAGGGAATTCTTATGGCTACACCTTC
CDR3: CASSPTGNSYGYTF

J: TRBJ1-6
D: TRBD1
size: .
V: TRBV4-2
DNA: TGTGCCAGCAGCCAAGATGGGACAGGGGTTTCACCCCTCCACTTT
CDR3: CASSQDGTGVSPLHF

J: TRBJ1-2
D: TRBD1
size: few
V: TRBV28
DNA: TGTGCCAGCAGGCCGACAGGGGCTAACTATGGCTACACCTTC
CDR3: CASRPTGANYGYTF

J: TRBJ2-3
D: .
size: .
V: TRBV14
DNA: TGTGCCAGCAGTCACAACGCGGATAGCACAGATACGCAGTATTTT
CDR3: CASSHNADSTDTQYF

J: TRBJ1-2
D: TRBD1
size: .
V: TRBV6-5
DNA: TGTGCCATCCGCCGGACAGGGAACTATGGCTACACCTTC
CDR3: CAIRRTGNYGYTF

J: TRBJ2-1
D: TRBD1
size: .
V: TRBV7-2
DNA: TGTGCCAGCAGCTTAAGGCTACAGGGGGGACAGTACAATGAGCAGTTCTTC
CDR3: CASSLRLQGGQYNEQFF

J: TRBJ1-1
D: TRBD1
size: .
V: TRBV4-3
DNA: TGCGCCAGCAGCCAAGTCTTCGGGACAGGGAACACTGAAGCTTTCTTT
CDR3: CASSQVFGTGNTEAFF